The 9 T cell receptor beta chains reported below all come from one sample, sequenced in a study of cytomegalovirus exposure and HLA in healthy donors. Both 60 Vbeta primers and 13 Jbeta primers went into the PCR. Using immunoSEQ multiplex PCR, the repertoire was profiled, and TCRdb retains in-frame clones only, with some absent. The sample data list 80,000 to 100,000 clones. Sequencing was performed on PBMCs. These receptors all stem from a man between 50 and 59 years old in good health and CMV-seronegative.

J is TRBJ1-5 and V is TRBV5-1; 8 bases are shared with TRBD1. This CDR3 has 14 amino acids. The germline V gene encodes CDR1 SGHRS and CDR2 YFSETQ. Trimming at V came to 4 bases and at J to 4 bases, leaving 4 bases not matched to a gene. The CDR3 nucleotides are TGCGCCAGCAGCACAGGACAGGGTAATCAGCCCCAGCATTTT. The encoded protein is CASSTGQGNQPQHF.

The chain combines TRBV28 with TRBJ1-5, with 11 bases lining up with TRBD1. The CDR3 has 17 residues. J was trimmed by 3 bases and V by 3 bases; bases with no gene match: 7. Germline CDR1 MDHEN, CDR2 SYDVKM. CDR3 loop: CASSFAGQGAINQPQHF. In DNA, the CDR3 is TGTGCCAGCAGTTTCGCCGGACAGGGGGCGATCAATCAGCCCCAGCATTTT.

The rearrangement joins TRBV5-1 to TRBJ2-5, with D possibly being TRBD1 (6 bases). The CDR3 length is 14 residues. Germline V gene sequence: CDR1 SGHRS, CDR2 YFSETQ. Trimming took 2 bases from V and 5 from J, leaving 13 bases between them. CDR3 protein: CASSFQGPGETQYF. The CDR3 DNA sequence: TGCGCCAGCAGCTTCCAGGGGCCGGGGGAGACCCAGTACTTC.

J is TRBJ2-1 and V is TRBV6-5; D is possibly TRBD2 (5 bases). The CDR3 has 13 residues. Per the germline V gene, CDR1 is MNHEY and CDR2 is SVGAGI. V lost 4 bases to trimming and J lost 7 bases, with 11 bases between them. The chain's CDR3 is CASSSPRGNEQFF. The CDR3 DNA follows: TGTGCCAGCAGTTCCCCCAGAGGGAATGAGCAGTTCTTC.

The chain couples TRBV5-6 to TRBJ2-1; TRBD2 aligns across 8 bases. The V gene's germline CDR1 is SGHDT and CDR2 YYEEEE. After removal of 2 bases from V and 2 bases from J, the junction contained 6 bases not matched to a gene. The CDR3 has 16 residues. The CDR3 sequence: CASSLERGGTYNEQFF. The CDR3 coding sequence is TGTGCCAGCAGCTTAGAACGCGGGGGGACCTACAATGAGCAGTTCTTC.

V usage is TRBV7-6 and J usage is TRBJ2-2; no reliable D call. V was pared by 1 base and J by 6 bases, with 6 bases between. Germline loops: CDR1 SGHVS, CDR2 FNYEAQ. The CDR3 is 13 amino acids. DNA for the CDR3: TGTGCCAGCAGCTTAGTACAGCCCGGGGAGCTGTTTTTT. Translation gives CASSLVQPGELFF.

J is TRBJ2-5 and V is TRBV6-5; no reliable D call. The DNA end favors TRBJ2-7, so the J call may be wrong. CDR3 size: 12 residues. Germline V CDR1 and CDR2: MNHEY, SVGAGI. The CDR3 spells CASSFRGHEQYF. CDR3 nucleotides: TGTGCCAGCAGTTTCCGAGGCCACGAGCAGTACTTC.

V gene TRBV4-1 combines with J gene TRBJ1-6; 8 bases line up with TRBD1. Trimming at V came to 1 base and at J to 8 bases, leaving 4 bases not matched to a gene. The CDR3 runs 15 residues. Germline loops: CDR1 MGHRA, CDR2 YSYEKL. The CDR3 DNA follows: TGCGCCAGCAGCCAAGGGGGACAGGCATATTCACCCCTCCACTTT. Its translation: CASSQGGQAYSPLHF.

J is TRBJ1-4 and V is TRBV5-4, with 8 bases matching TRBD1. V dropped 5 bases and J dropped 7; count of bases not matched to a gene: 7. Germline loops: CDR1 SGHNT, CDR2 YYREEE (reference sequence). The CDR3 has 14 residues. CDR3 sequence: CASRAQGAGEKLFF. The CDR3 DNA follows: TGTGCCAGCAGGGCCCAGGGGGCAGGTGAAAAACTGTTTTTT.